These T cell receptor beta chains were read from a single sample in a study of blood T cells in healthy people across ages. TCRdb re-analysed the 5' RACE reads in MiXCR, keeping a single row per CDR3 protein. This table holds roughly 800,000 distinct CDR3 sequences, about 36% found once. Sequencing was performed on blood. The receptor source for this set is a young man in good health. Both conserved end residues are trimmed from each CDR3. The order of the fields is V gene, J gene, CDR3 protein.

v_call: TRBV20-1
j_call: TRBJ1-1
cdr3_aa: SATDRSRHMNTEAF

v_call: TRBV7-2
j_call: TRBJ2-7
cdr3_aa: ASSLEMDNEQY

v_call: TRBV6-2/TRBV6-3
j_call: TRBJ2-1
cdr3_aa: AGTRGRSYEQF

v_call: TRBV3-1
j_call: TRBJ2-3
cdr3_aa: ASSLPTSGGALDTQY

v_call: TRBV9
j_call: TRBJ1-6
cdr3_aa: ASSVVESSPLH

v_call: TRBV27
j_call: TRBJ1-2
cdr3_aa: ASSLSSSYYGYT

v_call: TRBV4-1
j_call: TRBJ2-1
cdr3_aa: ASSQGIGGYNEQF

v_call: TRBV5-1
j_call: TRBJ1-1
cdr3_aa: ASSLGGRDTEAF

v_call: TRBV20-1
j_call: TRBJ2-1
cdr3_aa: SARDPWGGQTYNEQF

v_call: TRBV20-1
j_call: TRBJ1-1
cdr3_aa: SAIRGGGGTEAF

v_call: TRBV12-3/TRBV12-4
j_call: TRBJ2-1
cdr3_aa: ASWDFSYNEQF

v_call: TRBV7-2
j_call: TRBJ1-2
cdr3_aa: ASSLRFGDYGYT

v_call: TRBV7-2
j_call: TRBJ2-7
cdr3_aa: ASSLGPQATYEQY

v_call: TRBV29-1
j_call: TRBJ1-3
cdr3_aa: SAKAHSWNTIY

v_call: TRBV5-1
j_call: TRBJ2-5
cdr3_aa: ASSLGDRRRQETQY

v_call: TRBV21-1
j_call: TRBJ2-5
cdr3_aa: ASSKEWRGRNAGQQY

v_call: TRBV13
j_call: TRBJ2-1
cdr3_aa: ASSRGLPIYNEQF

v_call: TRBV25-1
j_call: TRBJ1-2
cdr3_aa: ASSEYGVTNGYT

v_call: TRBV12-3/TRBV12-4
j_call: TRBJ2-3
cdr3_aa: ASRGAEDAQY

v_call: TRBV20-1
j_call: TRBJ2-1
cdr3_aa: SAAGYRAQGEQF

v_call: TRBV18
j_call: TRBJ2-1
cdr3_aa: ASSKGPGSSYNEQF

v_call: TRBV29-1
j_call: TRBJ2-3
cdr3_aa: SVVSYTDTQY

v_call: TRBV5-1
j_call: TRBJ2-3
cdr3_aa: ASSLRAPSTDTQY

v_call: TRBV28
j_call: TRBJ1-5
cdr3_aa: ASSLSLGGRRDQPQH

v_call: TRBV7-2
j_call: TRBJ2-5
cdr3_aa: ASSSTDQETQY

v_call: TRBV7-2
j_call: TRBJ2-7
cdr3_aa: ASSSPDAYEQY

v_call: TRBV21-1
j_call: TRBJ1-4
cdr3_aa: ASSIPLGVSNEKLF

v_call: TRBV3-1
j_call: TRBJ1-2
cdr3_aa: ASSQFWRPGYGYT

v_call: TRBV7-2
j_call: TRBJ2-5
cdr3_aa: ASSLGLAGRHEQY

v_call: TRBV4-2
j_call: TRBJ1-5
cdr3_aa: ASSQAGQGNQPQH

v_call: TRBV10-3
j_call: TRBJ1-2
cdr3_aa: AISEVDRGNYGYT

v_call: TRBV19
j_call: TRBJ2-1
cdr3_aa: ASSISAPSGGNNEQF

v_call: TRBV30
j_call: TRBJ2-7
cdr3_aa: AWSVSDPGSYEQY

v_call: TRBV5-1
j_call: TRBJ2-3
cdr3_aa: ASSVEPGLAGGTDTQY

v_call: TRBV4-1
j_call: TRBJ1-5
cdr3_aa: ASSQDVGTGENQPQH

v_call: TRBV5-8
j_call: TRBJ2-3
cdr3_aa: ASSSPRGDTQY

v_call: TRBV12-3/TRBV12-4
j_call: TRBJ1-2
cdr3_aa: ASKEGGDYGYT

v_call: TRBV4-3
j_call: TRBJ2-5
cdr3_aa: ASSQDWDPRRETQY

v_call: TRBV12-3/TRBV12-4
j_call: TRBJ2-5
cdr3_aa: ASSFRRWDFQETQY

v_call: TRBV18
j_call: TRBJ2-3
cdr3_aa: ASSPRTSREDTQY

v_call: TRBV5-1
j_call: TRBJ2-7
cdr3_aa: ASSSQTGYEQY

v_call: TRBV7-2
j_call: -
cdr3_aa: ASSYSGVLNEQY

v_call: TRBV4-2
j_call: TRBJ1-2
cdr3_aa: ASSQEEIGYT

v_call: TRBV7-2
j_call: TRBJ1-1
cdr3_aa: ASSAGVGTQGHTEAF

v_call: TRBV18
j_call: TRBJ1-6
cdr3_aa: ASSPGTGKNSPLH

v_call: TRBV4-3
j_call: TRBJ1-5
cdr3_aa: ASSQEVSNQPQH

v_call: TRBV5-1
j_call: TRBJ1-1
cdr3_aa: ASSFRTGATNTEAF

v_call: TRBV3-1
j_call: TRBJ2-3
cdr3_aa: AGSQLHVRGLTDTQY

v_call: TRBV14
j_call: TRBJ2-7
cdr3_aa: ASSQGVLGPYEQY

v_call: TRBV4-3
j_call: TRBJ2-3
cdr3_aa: ASSLNLGASGPDTQY

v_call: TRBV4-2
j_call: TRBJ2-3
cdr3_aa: ASSPLLAPTDTQY